This record covers a single TCR beta chain. It lacks a known antigen. Qualities for individual bases were not recorded, and no much larger clone is one base off. This sample was included in a study of blood T cell repertoires in COVID-19 (dated by TCRdb to 2019 to 2021). Some background on the complete study: Samples covering the acute and convalescent phases of COVID-19 were provided by collaborators in the United States, Italy and Spain. The samples were drawn from the first 160 participants of the ongoing ImmuneRACE study and from 1,200 or so subjects provided by 6 global collaborators. The prospective study material was composed of cDNA or gDNA derived from T cells, B-cell-depleted T cells, or PBMCs. The sample metadata nearly always contained a de-identified subject ID, COVID-19 status, age in years and sex. Deeply sampled blood TCRbeta repertoires from subjects exposed to, actively infected with, or recovered from COVID-19 were included in the dataset. A freely available public database, intended as a resource for researchers studying the immune response to SARS-CoV-2, is where the repertoires were released. Where available, HLA class I and class II types were taken from metadata supplied by the sample provider and were not determined by assay-based typing. Points the paper makes about the study in general: The amount of clinical and demographic metadata varied by source and participant and was provided uncurated.

The collaborating institutions used their own protocols to collect whole blood in K2EDTA tubes. For TCRbeta analysis, collaborators shipped samples in one of three forms: frozen whole blood, isolated PBMCs, or DNA extracted from either of those sample types. The germline V gene (reference sequence) provides CDR1 SGHKS and CDR2 YYEKEE. The CDR3 has 17 amino acids, counting the end cysteine and phenylalanine. The DNA shown is the 51-base CDR3, in frame from base 1. Trimmed from V: 3 bases; trimmed from J: 3 bases; junction bases lacking a gene match: 11. TCRbeta CDR3 regions were amplified from genomic DNA by means of the immunoSEQ Assay, a bias-controlled multiplex PCR. As for the original processing: The number of nucleated cells in each sample was estimated by amplification of reference gene primers within the assay. To quantify the absolute abundance of each unique TCRbeta CDR3 rearrangement, sequence reads were collapsed and filtered. For each sample, productive Simpson clonality was calculated as the square root of Simpson's diversity index over productive rearrangements. The immuneACCESS repertoire file appears here via TCRdb, limited to in-frame rearrangements. These files lack a portion of the clones; in checked studies, under half of the deficit traces to unresolved V genes, and the cause of the others is not known. D and trimming were read from the DNA, whereas the V and J calls and clone size are those reported in that table. The sample table records about 180,000 clones; 70% to 90% of these occur just once. Over 2.5% of the sample rests with the top ten.

The receptor was derived from a man aged 55 to 70 with acute or convalescent COVID-19. The sequence joins TRBV5-5 to TRBJ1-2; TRBD1 agrees with 10 junctional bases. Source material: peripheral blood. The CDR3 reads as follows: CASSSQFGTGADYGYTF. DNA sequence: TGTGCCAGCAGCTCGCAGTTTGGGACAGGGGCAGACTATGGCTACACCTTC.